Below are 29 T cell receptor beta chains sequenced from a single sample in a study of early T cells in non-severe SARS-CoV-2 infection. TCRdb redid the calling of the 5' RACE reads with MiXCR, one entry per CDR3 protein. Of 50,000 to 65,000 distinct CDR3 sequences detected, around 20% appear once; the ten largest clones hold 15% to 20%. The sequencing used whole blood, collected at baseline. The receptors were gathered from an adult who was a healthcare worker with PCR-confirmed SARS-CoV-2 infection or an uninfected control (not recorded which).

The rearrangement joins TRBV5-1 to TRBJ2-3; a weak D match, TRBD2 (6 bases). This CDR3 has 14 residues. Trimming removed 4 bases from V and 2 bases from J, with 11 bases in between. Germline lookup yields CDR1 SGHRS and CDR2 YFSETQ. CDR3 residues: CASSPERATDTQYF. For the CDR3, the DNA is TGCGCCAGCAGCCCAGAGCGGGCCACAGATACGCAGTATTTT.

This clonotype was picked up a small number of times. This chain links TRBV5-1 with TRBJ2-7, with D possibly matching TRBD1 (5 bases). The V and J ends lost 0 bases and 3 bases respectively, with 7 bases between them. CDR3 length: 13 residues. In germline, CDR1 is SGHRS, CDR2 YFSETQ. The DNA of the CDR3 is TGCGCCAGCAGCTTGGACAGGAGCTACGAGCAGTACTTC. Protein: CASSLDRSYEQYF. Full variable domain (missing parts from reference TRBV5-1 and TRBJ2-7): KAGVTQTPRYLIKTRGQQVTLSCSPISGHRSVSWYQQTPGQGLQFLFEYFSETQRNKGNFPGRFSGRQFSNSRSEMNVSTLELGDSALYLCASSLDRSYEQYFGPGTRLTVT.

There are a few counts of this clonotype. The chain links TRBV9 to TRBJ2-2; D is undetermined. The CDR3 has 13 amino acids. V lost 4 bases and J lost 7, with 11 bases in between. Germline lookup yields CDR1 SGDLS and CDR2 YYNGEE. Here the CDR3 DNA reads TGTGCCAGCAGCTCGGATTTAGGCGGGGAGCTGTTTTTT. Its translation: CASSSDLGGELFF.

The chain carries TRBV29-1 and TRBJ2-1, with D tentatively TRBD2 (6 bases). CDR1 and CDR2 from the germline V gene are SQVTM and ANQGSEA. The germline V and J ends were trimmed by 4 bases and 7 bases, with 14 bases remaining between them. This CDR3 has 13 residues. Here the CDR3 reads CSVGQRALNEQFF. CDR3 coding DNA: TGCAGCGTTGGCCAGCGGGCCCTGAATGAGCAGTTCTTC.

This rearrangement joins TRBV18 to TRBJ2-7; D tentatively fits TRBD1 or TRBD2 (5 bases each). Per the germline V gene, CDR1 is KGHSH and CDR2 is LQKENI. This CDR3 contains 12 residues. Trimming left V 6 bases short and J 4 bases short, with 10 bases between. The CDR3 nucleotides read TGTGCCAGCTCCCAGGGAGTTTACGAGCAGTACTTC. Its protein is CASSQGVYEQYF.

In the case of this clonotype: Just one base apart from a much larger clone, this may be a read error. The chain couples TRBV7-3 to TRBJ2-3; maybe TRBD2 (5 bases). Germline CDR1 SGHTA, CDR2 FQGTGA. This CDR3 contains 14 residues. The CDR3 region has the DNA TGTGTCAGCAGCACGCGGGCTCCCACAGATACGCAGTATTTT. It translates to CVSSTRAPTDTQYF.

This clonotype was picked up one time. A read error may be the cause here, since a much bigger clone is one base away. The chain has TRBV6-1 and TRBJ2-7; D ambiguous. The CDR3 covers 14 residues. CDR1 MNHNS and CDR2 SASEGT come from the germline V gene. The CDR3 sequence is CASSEDSSSYERYF. The CDR3 region has the DNA TGTGCCAGCAGTGAAGACAGTAGCTCCTACGAGCGGTACTTC.

This clonotype has more than one count but fewer than ten. This chain connects TRBV30 to TRBJ1-1, with D possibly TRBD1 on 5 matching bases. Germline CDR1 and CDR2: GTSNPN and SVGIG (reference sequence). With 3 bases removed from V and 12 bases from J, the gap between germline ends came to 14 bases. The length of the CDR3 is 11 residues. CDR3 bases: TGTGCCTGGAGAGGGGCAGGGTTGACTTTCTTT. Translating it yields CAWRGAGLTFF.

This clonotype was observed a handful of times. The rearrangement joins TRBV5-1 to TRBJ2-1, with 11 bases matching TRBD1. CDR3 length equals 14 residues. In germline, CDR1 is SGHRS, CDR2 YFSETQ. The J segment lost 7 bases and the V segment lost 3 bases, leaving 3 bases of the junction unmatched. In DNA, the CDR3 is TGCGCCAGCAGCTCCGGGACAGGGGGGAATGAGCAGTTCTTC. Its protein is CASSSGTGGNEQFF.

This rearrangement joins TRBV5-1 to TRBJ1-5; 8 bases fit TRBD1. The V gene end was trimmed by 1 base and the J gene end by 7 bases; junction bases not matched to a gene: 7. The CDR3 is made up of 15 amino acids. In germline, CDR1 is SGHRS, CDR2 YFSETQ. The CDR3 region has the DNA TGCGCCAGCAGCTTGTGGACAGGGAGCGGCCAGCCCCAGCATTTT. It yields the protein CASSLWTGSGQPQHF.

A few counts support this clonotype. The V gene is TRBV2, the J gene TRBJ1-1; no reliable D call. V lost 7 bases and J 1 base, leaving 4 bases between the germline ends. Germline CDR1 SNHLY, CDR2 FYNNEI. The CDR3 runs to 11 residues. The CDR3 region has the DNA TGTGCCAGCATGAGGAACACTGAAGCTTTCTTT. Encoded protein: CASMRNTEAFF.

The J gene is TRBJ2-3, the V gene TRBV10-3; no clear D. The V end was cut by 0 bases, the J end by 6 bases, with 4 bases between. CDR1 and CDR2 (germline): ENHRY, SYGVKD. The CDR3 sequence is 12 residues long. The CDR3 region is CAISESYDTQYF. In nucleotides, the CDR3 is TGTGCCATCAGTGAGTCGTATGATACGCAGTATTTT.

This clonotype was found many times. The rearrangement uses TRBV2 and TRBJ2-5; the D is unclear. In germline, CDR1 is SNHLY, CDR2 FYNNEI. Trimming stripped 1 base from V and 5 bases from J, with 8 bases between. This CDR3 contains 13 residues. The CDR3 region is CASSEVVRETQYF. As DNA, the CDR3 is TGTGCCAGCAGTGAAGTTGTGCGGGAGACCCAGTACTTC.

This clonotype has a handful of counts. The chain is built from TRBV3-1 and TRBJ2-6, with 8 bases fitting TRBD1. The germline CDR1 and CDR2 sequences are LGHDT and YNNKEL (reference sequence). The length of the CDR3 is 18 residues. V was pared by 0 bases and J by 2 bases, with 6 bases of the junction left unmatched. The CDR3 region has the DNA TGTGCCAGCAGCCAAGAAGGCGACAGGGGCACTGGGGCCAACGTCCTGACTTTC. Translating gives CASSQEGDRGTGANVLTF. The full variable domain, with the rest looked up from reference TRBV3-1 and TRBJ2-6, is DTAVSQTPKYLVTQMGNDKSIKCEQNLGHDTMYWYKQDSKKFLKIMFSYNNKELIINETVPNRFSPKSPDKAHLNLHINSLELGDSAVYFCASSQEGDRGTGANVLTFGAGSRLTVL.

The rearrangement links TRBV5-6 to TRBJ2-3; D is unresolved. Trimming cost V 4 bases and J 3 bases, with 9 bases left between them. CDR1 and CDR2 (germline): SGHDT, YYEEEE. The CDR3 runs 13 residues. The CDR3 here is CASSLQLTDTQYF. The CDR3 DNA reads TGTGCCAGCAGCCTACAGTTGACAGATACGCAGTATTTT. Full variable domain (outside the CDR3, taken from reference TRBV5-6 and TRBJ2-3): DAGVTQSPTHLIKTRGQQVTLRCSPKSGHDTVSWYQQALGQGPQFIFQYYEEEERQRGNFPDRFSGHQFPNYSSELNVNALLLGDSALYLCASSLQLTDTQYFGPGTRLTVL.

The chain carries TRBV20-1 and TRBJ2-2; D is undetermined. This CDR3 is 14 amino acids long. CDR1 DFQATT and CDR2 SNEGSKA come from the germline V gene (reference sequence). The ends were cut back, 3 bases at V and 5 bases at J, with 13 bases in the middle. Here the CDR3 DNA reads TGCAGTGCTAGTAATATTGGGGAAACCGGGGAGCTGTTTTTT. Encoded protein: CSASNIGETGELFF.

This clonotype turned up a few times. The genes are TRBV6-1 and TRBJ2-7; possibly TRBD2 for D (5 bases). This CDR3 is built from 14 residues. Trimming stripped 5 bases from V and 0 bases from J, with 11 bases between. Germline V gives CDR1 MNHNS, CDR2 SASEGT. CDR3 amino acids: CASSIRGDSYEQYF. CDR3 in DNA: TGTGCCAGCAGTATCCGGGGAGACTCCTACGAGCAGTACTTC.

The rearrangement links TRBV29-1 to TRBJ2-3; D possibly corresponds to TRBD1 (5 bases). The CDR3 totals 12 residues. The germline gives CDR1 SQVTM, CDR2 ANQGSEA. Trimming removed 6 bases from V and 8 bases from J, with 15 bases in between. CDR3 loop: CSVGLTGVTQYF. The CDR3 region has the DNA TGCAGCGTGGGCCTAACAGGAGTTACGCAGTATTTT.

This clonotype came up a few times. The chain couples TRBV27 to TRBJ2-3; the D is unclear. This CDR3 region has 14 residues. V lost 5 bases and J lost 4, with 13 bases in between. CDR1 is MNHEY, CDR2 SMNVEV, per germline (reference sequence). The CDR3 region is CASSILGPADTQYF. For the CDR3, the DNA is TGTGCCAGCAGTATACTCGGACCTGCAGATACGCAGTATTTT.

V usage is TRBV30 and J usage is TRBJ2-5; D assignment may be TRBD1 or TRBD2 (5 bases each). V was shortened by 7 bases and J by 2 bases, with 8 bases between the two germline ends. The CDR3 runs to 11 residues. CDR1 GTSNPN and CDR2 SVGIG come from the germline V gene (reference sequence). In DNA form, the CDR3 reads TGTGCCTTGGGACCTCAAGAGACCCAGTACTTC. This translates into CALGPQETQYF. Full variable domain (remainder filled in from reference TRBV30 and TRBJ2-5): SQTIHQWPATLVQPVGSPLSLECTVEGTSNPNLYWYRQAAGRGLQLLFYSVGIGQISSEVPQNLSASRPQDRQFILSSKKLLLSDSGFYLCALGPQETQYFGPGTRLLVL.

This chain uses TRBV4-1 with TRBJ2-6; 9 bases are a match to TRBD1. Unmatched junction bases numbered 16, after V lost 4 bases and J lost 0 bases. From germline, CDR1 is MGHRA and CDR2 YSYEKL. The CDR3 runs 21 residues. The DNA for the CDR3 is TGCGCCAGCAGCCCCTTTAGTCTGGGGGACAGGGCCAGCTCTGGGGCCAACGTCCTGACTTTC. Its translation is CASSPFSLGDRASSGANVLTF.

The chain links TRBV9 to TRBJ2-3; possible D gene TRBD1, 5 bases. V shed 0 bases and J shed 0 bases, with 11 bases lying between them. The germline V gene encodes CDR1 SGDLS and CDR2 YYNGEE. There are 16 residues in the CDR3. CDR3 residues: CASSVETALSTDTQYF. CDR3 nucleotide sequence: TGTGCCAGCAGCGTAGAGACAGCCCTTAGCACAGATACGCAGTATTTT.

This clonotype was recorded a few times. The rearrangement uses TRBV30 and TRBJ2-2, with D hard to call. CDR3 length: 15 amino acids. Germline V gives CDR1 GTSNPN, CDR2 SVGIG (reference sequence). V was shortened by 0 bases and J by 2 bases, with 10 bases between the two germline ends. CDR3 nucleotide sequence: TGTGCCTGGAGTGTACCCCGGATAAACACCGGGGAGCTGTTTTTT. Translation: CAWSVPRINTGELFF.

V usage is TRBV7-3 and J usage is TRBJ2-7; D is unclear. This CDR3 has 12 residues. CDR1 and CDR2 (germline): SGHTA, FQGTGA. The V end lost 6 bases, the J end lost 3 bases, and 9 bases lay between the germline ends. The CDR3 DNA reads TGTGCCAGCAGTTCGGACGGCTACGAGCAGTACTTC. Its translation: CASSSDGYEQYF.

This clonotype was seen only a few times. The rearrangement uses TRBV29-1 and TRBJ2-1; tentatively, D is TRBD2 (6 bases). CDR3 length: 12 residues. Trimming removed 7 bases from V and 9 bases from J, with 16 bases in between. Germline V gene sequence: CDR1 SQVTM, CDR2 ANQGSEA. CDR3 region: CSAGGVQSEQFF. The CDR3 DNA is TGCAGCGCCGGCGGGGTACAGAGTGAGCAGTTCTTC.

This clonotype was seen many times. This sequence joins TRBV25-1 and TRBJ2-1; TRBD1 matches 10 bases. This CDR3 is 15 amino acids long. Germline trimming cut 4 bases from V and 4 bases from J; bases unmatched to any gene: 4. Germline V gives CDR1 MGHDK, CDR2 SYGVNS. The CDR3 region has the DNA TGTGCCAGCAGTGGGACAGGGGGGGGTTACAATGAGCAGTTCTTC. Its translation: CASSGTGGGYNEQFF.

V is TRBV6-5 and J is TRBJ2-1; TRBD1 might be the D (6 bases). Deletions cut 4 bases from V and 0 bases from J, with 10 bases between. This CDR3 region has 15 residues. CDR1 is MNHEY and CDR2 is SVGAGI in the germline V gene. CDR3 protein: CASSSRDISYNEQFF. The DNA for the CDR3 is TGTGCCAGCAGTTCCCGGGACATCTCCTACAATGAGCAGTTCTTC.

This clonotype has a handful of counts. This chain links TRBV6-6 with TRBJ1-4, with D perhaps TRBD1 (6 bases). The V and J ends lost 5 bases and 8 bases respectively, with 9 bases between them. CDR3 size: 12 residues. Germline V gene sequence: CDR1 MNHNY, CDR2 SVGAGI (reference sequence). CDR3 residues: CASSGGQEKLFF. DNA for the CDR3: TGTGCCAGCAGTGGGGGGCAAGAAAAACTGTTTTTT.

This clonotype appeared many times. The V and J genes are TRBV5-5 and TRBJ1-2, with D hard to call. The germline gives CDR1 SGHKS, CDR2 YYEKEE (reference sequence). Trimming took 0 bases from V and 4 from J, leaving 4 bases between them. This CDR3 is 12 amino acids long. The CDR3 nucleotides read TGTGCCAGCAGCTTGGATGGCTATGGCTACACCTTC. Amino acid sequence: CASSLDGYGYTF.